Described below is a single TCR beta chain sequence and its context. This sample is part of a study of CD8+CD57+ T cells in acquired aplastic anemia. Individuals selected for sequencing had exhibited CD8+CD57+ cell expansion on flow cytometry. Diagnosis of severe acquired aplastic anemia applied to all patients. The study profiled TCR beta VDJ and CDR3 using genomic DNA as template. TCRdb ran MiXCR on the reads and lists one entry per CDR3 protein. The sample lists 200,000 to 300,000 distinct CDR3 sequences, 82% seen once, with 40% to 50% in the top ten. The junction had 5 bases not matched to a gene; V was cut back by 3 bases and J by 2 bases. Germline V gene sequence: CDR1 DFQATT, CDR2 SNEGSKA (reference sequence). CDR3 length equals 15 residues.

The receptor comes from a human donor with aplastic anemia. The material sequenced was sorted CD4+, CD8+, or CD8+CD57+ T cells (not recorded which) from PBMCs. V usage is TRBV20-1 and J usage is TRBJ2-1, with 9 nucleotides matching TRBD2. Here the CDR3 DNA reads TGCAGTGCTAGTAGGCTAGCGGGGACCTACAATGAGCAGTTCTTC. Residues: CSASRLAGTYNEQFF.